The count of the clone carrying this T cell receptor (beta chain) is one. Repertoires were generated with immunoSEQ multiplex PCR, while TCRdb's copy carries only in-frame clones and drops some. The sample contains approximately 2.4 million clones, almost 96% of which appear only once. This sample was taken from a study of shared clonotypes between healthy human individuals. Sample: naive CD4+ T cells sorted from blood. Documented subset: CD45RA+ positively selected. This TCR derives from a man younger than 35 in good health.

This CDR3 is CATPRDSSDTQYF. For the CDR3, the DNA is TGTGCCACCCCGAGGGACAGTTCCGATACGCAGTATTTT. V gene TRBV15 combines with J gene TRBJ2-3; 7 bases line up with TRBD1. V lost 8 bases to trimming and J lost 6 bases; unmatched junction nucleotides: 8. The CDR3 is 13 residues long. Germline V gene lookup returns CDR1 LNHNV and CDR2 YYDKDF (reference sequence).